This TCR beta chain was documented in a study of T cells in Graves' hyperthyroidism and ophthalmopathy. Study overall: Pretreatment peripheral blood was obtained at initial diagnosis.

Lactation, pregnancy, other autoimmune disease or uncontrolled infection excluded patients. Each 10 ml fresh peripheral blood draw supplied the PBMCs. Germline-derived CDR1 and CDR2 are SGHDT and YYEEEE. Between the trimmed V and J ends, which lost 4 bases and 6 bases, there was a span of 17 bases. The CDR3 is 14 amino acids. This clonotype was seen at least ten times. Its specificity is unknown. The TCR beta CDR3 regions underwent amplification using RNA transcripts as the source. Researchers ran a first-round RT-PCR on the TCR CDR3 using the HTBI primer set. TCRdb re-called the multiplex PCR reads through MiXCR, storing one row per CDR3 protein. This table has hundreds of thousands of distinct CDR3 sequences, roughly 14% appearing once. Findings and caveats of the study: Most thyroid-expanded clonotypes above 0.001 were also found in blood.

The chain uses TRBV5-6 and TRBJ2-7; possibly TRBD1 or TRBD2 for D (5 bases each). The sequencing input was blood. The sequence derives from a man between 18 and 29 years old with Graves' ophthalmopathy. This chain's CDR3 is CASSAWDRPLEQYF. Written as DNA, the CDR3 is TGTGCCAGCAGCGCGTGGGACCGACCCCTCGAGCAGTACTTC. The whole variable domain, remainder taken from reference TRBV5-6 and TRBJ2-7, is DAGVTQSPTHLIKTRGQQVTLRCSPKSGHDTVSWYQQALGQGPQFIFQYYEEEERQRGNFPDRFSGHQFPNYSSELNVNALLLGDSALYLCASSAWDRPLEQYFGPGTRLTVT.